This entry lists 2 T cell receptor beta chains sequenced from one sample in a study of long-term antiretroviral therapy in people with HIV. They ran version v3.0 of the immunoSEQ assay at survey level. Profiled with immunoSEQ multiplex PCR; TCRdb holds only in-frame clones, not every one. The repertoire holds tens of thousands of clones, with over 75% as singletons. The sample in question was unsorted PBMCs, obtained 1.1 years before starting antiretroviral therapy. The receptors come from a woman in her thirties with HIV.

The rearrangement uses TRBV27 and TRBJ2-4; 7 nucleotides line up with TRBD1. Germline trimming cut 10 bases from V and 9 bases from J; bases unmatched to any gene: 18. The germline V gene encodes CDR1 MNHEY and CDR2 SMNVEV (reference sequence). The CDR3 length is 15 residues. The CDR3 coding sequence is TGTGCCACCTCCCCCCCCCAGGGGGTAAGAGTCATTCAGTACTTC. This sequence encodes CATSPPQGVRVIQYF.

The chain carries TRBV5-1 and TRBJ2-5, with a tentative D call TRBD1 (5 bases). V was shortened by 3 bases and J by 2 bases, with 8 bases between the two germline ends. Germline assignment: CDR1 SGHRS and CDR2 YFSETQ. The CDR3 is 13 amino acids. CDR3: CASSSQGQETQYF. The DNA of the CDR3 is TGCGCCAGCAGCTCTCAGGGACAAGAGACCCAGTACTTC.